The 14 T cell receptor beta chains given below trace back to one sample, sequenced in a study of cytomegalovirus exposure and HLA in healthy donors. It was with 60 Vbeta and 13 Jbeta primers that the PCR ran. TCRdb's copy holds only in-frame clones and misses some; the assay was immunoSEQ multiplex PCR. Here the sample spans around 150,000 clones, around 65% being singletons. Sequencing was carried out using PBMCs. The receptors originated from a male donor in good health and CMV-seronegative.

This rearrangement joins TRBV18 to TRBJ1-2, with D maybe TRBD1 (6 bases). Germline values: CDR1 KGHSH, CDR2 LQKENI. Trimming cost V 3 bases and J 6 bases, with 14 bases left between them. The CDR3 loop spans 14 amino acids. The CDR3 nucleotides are TGTGCCAGCTCACCCCAAAAAACAGGGCATGGCTACACCTTC. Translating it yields CASSPQKTGHGYTF.

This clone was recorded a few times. CDR3 sequence: CASSGQANTEAFF. CDR3 coding DNA: TGCGCCAGCAGTGGACAGGCCAACACTGAAGCTTTCTTT. The chain has TRBV10-2 and TRBJ1-1; a possible D gene is TRBD1 (6 bases). Trimming took off 4 bases at V and 2 bases at J, with 8 bases between the two ends. Germline CDR1 reads WSHSY; CDR2 reads SAAADI. This CDR3 is built from 13 residues.

In DNA form, the CDR3 reads TGTGCCAGCAGCCGGGACAGGGTCCCGGATGAAAAACTGTTTTTT. Translation: CASSRDRVPDEKLFF. This rearrangement joins TRBV6-1 to TRBJ1-4; 9 bases are a match to TRBD1. V gave up 6 bases and J gave up 6 bases; unmatched junction bases: 8. Looked up from germline, CDR1 is MNHNS and CDR2 is SASEGT. The CDR3 is 15 residues long.

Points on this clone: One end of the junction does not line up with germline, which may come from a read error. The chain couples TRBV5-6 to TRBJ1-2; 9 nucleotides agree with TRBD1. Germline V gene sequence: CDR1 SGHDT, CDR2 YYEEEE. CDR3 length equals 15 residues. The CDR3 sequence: CASSYRDRVVYGYPF. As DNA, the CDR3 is TGTGCCAGCAGCTACCGGGACAGGGTGGTCTATGGCTACCCCTTC.

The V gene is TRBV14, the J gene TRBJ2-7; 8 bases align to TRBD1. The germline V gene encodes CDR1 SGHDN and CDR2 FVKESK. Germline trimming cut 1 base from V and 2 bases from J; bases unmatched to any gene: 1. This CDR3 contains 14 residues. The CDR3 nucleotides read TGTGCCAGCAGCCAAGGACAGGGGCCCTACGAGCAGTACTTC. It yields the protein CASSQGQGPYEQYF.

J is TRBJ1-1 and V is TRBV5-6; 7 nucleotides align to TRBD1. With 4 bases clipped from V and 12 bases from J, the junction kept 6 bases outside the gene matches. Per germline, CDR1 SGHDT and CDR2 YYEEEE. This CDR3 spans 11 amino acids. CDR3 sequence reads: CASSNRDRSFF. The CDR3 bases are TGTGCCAGCAGCAACCGGGACAGATCTTTCTTT.

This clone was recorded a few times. The chain's CDR3 is CASSPRETIDEQYF. The CDR3 DNA sequence: TGTGCCAGCTCACCAAGGGAGACAATTGACGAGCAGTACTTC. This rearrangement joins TRBV18 to TRBJ2-7, with D perhaps matching TRBD2 (5 bases). Looked up from germline, CDR1 is KGHSH and CDR2 is LQKENI. This CDR3 has 14 residues. The germline V and J ends were trimmed by 2 bases and 5 bases, with 13 bases remaining between them.

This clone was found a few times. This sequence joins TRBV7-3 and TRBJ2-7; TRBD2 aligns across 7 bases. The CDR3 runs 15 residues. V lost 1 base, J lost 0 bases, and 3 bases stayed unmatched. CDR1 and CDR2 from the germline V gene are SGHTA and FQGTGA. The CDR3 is CASSLNGGVSYEQYF. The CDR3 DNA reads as TGTGCCAGCAGCTTAAATGGGGGGGTCTCCTACGAGCAGTACTTC.

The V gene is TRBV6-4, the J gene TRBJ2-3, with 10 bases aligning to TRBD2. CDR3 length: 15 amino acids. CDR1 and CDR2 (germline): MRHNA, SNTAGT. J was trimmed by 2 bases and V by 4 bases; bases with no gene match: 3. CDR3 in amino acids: CASSASGGATDTQYF. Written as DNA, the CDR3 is TGTGCCAGCAGTGCGAGCGGGGGGGCCACAGATACGCAGTATTTT.

As DNA, the CDR3 is TGTGCCAGCAGTTCCGGGACACCCGCTTTCTTT. This translates into CASSSGTPAFF. The chain couples TRBV11-2 to TRBJ1-1; D is possibly TRBD1 (6 bases). Germline V gene data show CDR1 as SGHAT and CDR2 as FQNNGV. The V end was cut by 6 bases, the J end by 11 bases, with 13 bases between. CDR3 length: 11 residues.

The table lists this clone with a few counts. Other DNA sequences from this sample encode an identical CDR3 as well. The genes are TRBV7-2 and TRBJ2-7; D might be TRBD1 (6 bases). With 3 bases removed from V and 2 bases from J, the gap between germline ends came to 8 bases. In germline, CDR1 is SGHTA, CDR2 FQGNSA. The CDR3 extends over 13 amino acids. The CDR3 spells CASSFTGPYEQYF. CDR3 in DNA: TGTGCCAGCAGCTTTACAGGGCCCTACGAGCAGTACTTC.

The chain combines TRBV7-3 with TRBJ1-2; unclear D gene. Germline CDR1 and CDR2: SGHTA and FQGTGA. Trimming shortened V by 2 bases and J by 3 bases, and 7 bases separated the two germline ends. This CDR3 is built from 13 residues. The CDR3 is CASSLSGDYGYTF. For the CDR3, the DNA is TGTGCCAGCAGCTTATCCGGGGACTATGGCTACACCTTC.

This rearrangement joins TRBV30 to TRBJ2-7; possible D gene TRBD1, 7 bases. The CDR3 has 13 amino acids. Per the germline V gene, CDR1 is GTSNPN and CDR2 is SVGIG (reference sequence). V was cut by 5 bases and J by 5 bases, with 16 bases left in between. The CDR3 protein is CAWSLTGEDEQYF. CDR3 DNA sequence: TGTGCCTGGTCCTTAACAGGGGAGGACGAGCAGTACTTC. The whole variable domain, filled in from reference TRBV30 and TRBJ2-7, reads SQTIHQWPATLVQPVGSPLSLECTVEGTSNPNLYWYRQAAGRGLQLLFYSVGIGQISSEVPQNLSASRPQDRQFILSSKKLLLSDSGFYLCAWSLTGEDEQYFGPGTRLTVT.

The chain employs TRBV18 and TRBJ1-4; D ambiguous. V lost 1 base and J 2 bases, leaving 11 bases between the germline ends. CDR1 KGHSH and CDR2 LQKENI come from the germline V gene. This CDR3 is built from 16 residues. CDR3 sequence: CASSPRSLATNEKLFF. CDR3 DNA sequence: TGTGCCAGCTCACCACGCTCCCTTGCGACTAATGAAAAACTGTTTTTT.